This T cell receptor (beta chain) was obtained from a study of CD8+ T cells in alopecia areata. Study-wide results and limits: The treated group had a single nonresponder, limiting CD8+ expansion-response conclusions. Mouse data revealed clearer TCR sharing than patient data did, a gap possibly tied to HLA.

The V gene's germline CDR1 is SGHRS and CDR2 YFSETQ. V was pared by 1 base and J by 6 bases, with 7 bases between. This CDR3 contains 13 residues. As to treatment: oral pan-JAK inhibitor, 5-10 mg twice daily. Alopecia areata patients had lesional scalp punch biopsies and peripheral blood taken from them. On this clone: Its antigen is undetermined.

Investigators isolated RNA and reverse transcribed it into cDNA to act as the sequencing template. The repertoire was sequenced with immunoSEQ multiplex PCR; TCRdb's copy has only in-frame clones and lacks some. Of 100,000 to 150,000 clones in the sample, around 60% are singletons; the top ten hold 5% to 7%. This clonotype originated in a human donor with alopecia areata. The rearrangement uses TRBV5-1 and TRBJ2-2; D is ambiguous. The sample consisted of CD4+ T cells sorted from blood, taken at week 4, from a patient treated with tofacitinib. CDR3 nucleotides: TGCGCCAGCAGCTTGAAGGCCCCCGGGGAGCTGTTTTTT. Encoded protein: CASSLKAPGELFF.